This T cell receptor beta chain stems from a study of blood T cell repertoires in COVID-19. CDR3 length: 17 amino acids. V was shortened by 1 base and J by 0 bases, with 13 bases between the two germline ends. The germline CDR1 and CDR2 sequences are MDHEN and SYDVKM. The table came from immunoSEQ multiplex PCR; TCRdb's copy has only in-frame clones and leaves some out. Among 150,000 or so clones listed, around four fifths were seen once. Sequencing input: peripheral blood. The sequence derives from a human donor in a cohort sampled during active COVID-19. This chain links TRBV28 with TRBJ2-1, with D tentatively TRBD2 (7 bases). This chain's CDR3 is CASSLSGGGPSYNEQFF. DNA of the CDR3: TGTGCCAGCAGTTTATCGGGGGGCGGTCCCTCCTACAATGAGCAGTTCTTC.